The clone carrying this T cell receptor (beta chain) was found many times. Indicated time point: patch test 2, 6 weeks after DPC sensitization. As for treatment: therapeutic diphenylcyclopropenone sensitization with weekly scalp DPC. Within the library, unique molecular identifiers were attached to each individual cDNA molecule. Per the authors' pipeline: Individual samples carried between about 23,224 and 750,000 TCRs, with 95,638 as the median. One entry per CDR3 protein, called by TCRdb with MiXCR from the RACE reads. In this record, the V and J calls reflect TCRdb's handling and not the investigators' own analysis. The table lists more than 90,000 distinct CDR3 sequences, 10% to 12% of them singletons. This sample is drawn from a study of human T cells and chemical hapten exposure. The overall study: Across the whole study, which lasted about 23 weeks, patients were given diphenylcyclopropenone on the scalp once a week.

Source: whole blood, taken in connection with sensitization to the hapten diphenylcyclopropenone (DPC). The TCR comes from a woman aged 40 to 50 with alopecia areata. Some clones in this sample may be carry-over from other donors' samples.

CDR3 nucleotide sequence: TGTGCCAGCAGCCGTGGGGGCGGCACTGAAGCTTTCTTT. It is translated as CASSRGGGTEAFF. The V and J genes are TRBV5-6 and TRBJ1-1; D is possibly TRBD1 (6 bases). From germline, CDR1 is SGHDT and CDR2 YYEEEE. This CDR3 region has 13 residues. V lost 4 bases and J lost 4, with 11 bases in between. Variable domain in full (rest from reference TRBV5-6 and TRBJ1-1): DAGVTQSPTHLIKTRGQQVTLRCSPKSGHDTVSWYQQALGQGPQFIFQYYEEEERQRGNFPDRFSGHQFPNYSSELNVNALLLGDSALYLCASSRGGGTEAFFGQGTRLTVV.